The clone carrying this T cell receptor beta chain was seen once. Measured with immunoSEQ multiplex PCR; TCRdb has only the in-frame clones, and not every one. This sample has roughly 70,000 clones, with approximately 80% found just once. The data are from a study of glioma-infiltrating T cells after dendritic cell vaccination. The V gene end was trimmed by 5 bases and the J gene end by 5 bases; junction bases not matched to a gene: 7. Per the germline V gene, CDR1 is GTSNPN and CDR2 is SVGIG (reference sequence). The CDR3 is 14 residues long. This TCR derives from a human donor with glioblastoma. Sequenced here: blood, sampled before dendritic cell vaccination. This chain uses TRBV30 with TRBJ2-2, with 8 bases that match TRBD2. The CDR3 loop reads CAWEAGELTGELFF. The DNA of the CDR3 is TGTGCCTGGGAAGCGGGAGAATTGACCGGGGAGCTGTTTTTT.